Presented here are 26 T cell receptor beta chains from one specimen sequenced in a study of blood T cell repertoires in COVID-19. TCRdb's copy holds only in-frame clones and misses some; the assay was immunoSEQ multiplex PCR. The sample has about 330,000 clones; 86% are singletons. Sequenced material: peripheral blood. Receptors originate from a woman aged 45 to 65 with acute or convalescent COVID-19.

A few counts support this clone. The CDR3 is CASSGTGLYEQYF. Written as DNA, the CDR3 is TGTGCCAGCAGTGGGACAGGACTGTACGAGCAGTACTTC. V gene TRBV28 combines with J gene TRBJ2-7; the match to TRBD1 covers 8 bases. J gave up 4 bases and V 5 bases, and 4 bases lay outside the gene matches. This CDR3 has 13 residues. Germline values: CDR1 MDHEN, CDR2 SYDVKM.

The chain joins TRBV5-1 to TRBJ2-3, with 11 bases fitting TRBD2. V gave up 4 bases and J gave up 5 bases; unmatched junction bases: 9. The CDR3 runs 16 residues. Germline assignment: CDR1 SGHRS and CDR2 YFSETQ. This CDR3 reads CASSLLTSGSGDTQYF. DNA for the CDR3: TGCGCCAGCAGCCTCCTTACTAGCGGGAGTGGAGATACGCAGTATTTT.

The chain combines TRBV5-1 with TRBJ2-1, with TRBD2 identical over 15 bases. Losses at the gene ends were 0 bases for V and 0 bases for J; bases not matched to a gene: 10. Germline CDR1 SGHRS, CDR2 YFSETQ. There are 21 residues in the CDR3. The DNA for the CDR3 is TGCGCCAGCAGCTTGGAACCTGGGACTAGCGGGAGGATAAGCTCCTACAATGAGCAGTTCTTC. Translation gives CASSLEPGTSGRISSYNEQFF.

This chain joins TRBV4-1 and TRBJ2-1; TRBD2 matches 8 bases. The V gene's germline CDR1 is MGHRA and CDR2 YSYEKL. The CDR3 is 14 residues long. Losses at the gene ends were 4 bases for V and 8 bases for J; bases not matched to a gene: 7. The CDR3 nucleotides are TGCGCCAGCAGCCGGGGACTAGTAGATGATGAGCAGTTCTTC. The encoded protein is CASSRGLVDDEQFF.

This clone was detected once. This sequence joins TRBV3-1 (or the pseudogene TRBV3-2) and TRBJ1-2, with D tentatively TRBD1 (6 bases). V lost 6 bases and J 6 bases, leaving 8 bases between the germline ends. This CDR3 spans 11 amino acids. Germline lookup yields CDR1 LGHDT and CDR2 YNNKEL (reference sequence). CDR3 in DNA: TGTGCCAGCAGGGACAGAGATGGCTACACCTTC. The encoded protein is CASRDRDGYTF.

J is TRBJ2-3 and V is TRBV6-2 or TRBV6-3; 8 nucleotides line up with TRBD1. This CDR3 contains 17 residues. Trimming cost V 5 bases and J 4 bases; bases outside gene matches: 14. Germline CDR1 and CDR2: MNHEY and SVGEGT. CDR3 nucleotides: TGTGCCAGCAGTCACTGGGACAGGCGCCAGAAGTCAGATACGCAGTATTTT. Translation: CASSHWDRRQKSDTQYF.

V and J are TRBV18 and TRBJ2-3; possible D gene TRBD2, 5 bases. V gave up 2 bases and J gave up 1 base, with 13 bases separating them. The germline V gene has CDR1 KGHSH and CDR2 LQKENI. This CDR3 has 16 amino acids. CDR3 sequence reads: CASSPNGLMGTDTQYF. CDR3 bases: TGTGCCAGCTCACCAAACGGACTCATGGGCACAGATACGCAGTATTTT.

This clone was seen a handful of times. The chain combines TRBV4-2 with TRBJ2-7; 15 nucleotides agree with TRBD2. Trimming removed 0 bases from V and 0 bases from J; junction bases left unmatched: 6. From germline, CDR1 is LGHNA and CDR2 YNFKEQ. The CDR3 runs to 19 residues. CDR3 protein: CASSQDGTSGRSVSYEQYF. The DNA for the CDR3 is TGTGCCAGCAGCCAAGATGGGACTAGCGGGAGGTCGGTCTCCTACGAGCAGTACTTC.

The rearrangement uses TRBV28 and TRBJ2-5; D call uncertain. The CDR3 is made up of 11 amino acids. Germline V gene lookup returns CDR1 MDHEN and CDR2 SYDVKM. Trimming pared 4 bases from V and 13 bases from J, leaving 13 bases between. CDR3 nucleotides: TGTGCCAGCAGTTCCCGAGAACCACCGTACTTC. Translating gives CASSSREPPYF.

DNA for the CDR3: TGTGCCAGCTCACCTGGACAGGGTGAAAAACTGTTTTTT. It encodes CASSPGQGEKLFF. The chain carries TRBV18 and TRBJ1-4, with TRBD1 matching 8 bases. J was trimmed by 7 bases and V by 3 bases; bases with no gene match: 1. Germline V gene lookup returns CDR1 KGHSH and CDR2 LQKENI. This CDR3 is built from 13 residues. The full variable domain, in which reference TRBV18 and TRBJ1-4 provide the parts outside the CDR3, is NAGVMQNPRHLVRRRGQEARLRCSPMKGHSHVYWYRQLPEEGLKFMVYLQKENIIDESGMPKERFSAEFPKEGPSILRIQQVVRGDSAAYFCASSPGQGEKLFFGSGTQLSVL.

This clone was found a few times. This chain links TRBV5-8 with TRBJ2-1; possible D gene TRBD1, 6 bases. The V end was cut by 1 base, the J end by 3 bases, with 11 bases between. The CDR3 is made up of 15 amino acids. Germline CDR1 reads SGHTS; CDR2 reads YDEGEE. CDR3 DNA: TGTGCCAGCAGCTTGCGGCCGACAGGCTACAATGAGCAGTTCTTC. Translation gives CASSLRPTGYNEQFF. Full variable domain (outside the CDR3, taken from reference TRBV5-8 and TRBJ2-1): EAGVTQSPTHLIKTRGQQATLRCSPISGHTSVYWYQQALGLGLQFLLWYDEGEERNRGNFPPRFSGRQFPNYSSELNVNALELEDSALYLCASSLRPTGYNEQFFGPGTRLTVL.

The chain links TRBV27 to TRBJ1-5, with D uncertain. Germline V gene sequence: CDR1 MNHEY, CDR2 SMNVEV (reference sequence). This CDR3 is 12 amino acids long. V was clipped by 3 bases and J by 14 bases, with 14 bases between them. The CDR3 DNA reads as TGTGCCAGCAGTTTCAGTAAAGGCCGGGAGCATTTT. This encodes CASSFSKGREHF.

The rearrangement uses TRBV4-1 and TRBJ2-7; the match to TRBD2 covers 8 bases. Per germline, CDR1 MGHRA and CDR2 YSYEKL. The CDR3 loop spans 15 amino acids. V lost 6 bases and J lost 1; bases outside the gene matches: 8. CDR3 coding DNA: TGCGCCAGCAGAAAAACTAGCGGAGCTTCCTACGAGCAGTACTTC. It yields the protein CASRKTSGASYEQYF.

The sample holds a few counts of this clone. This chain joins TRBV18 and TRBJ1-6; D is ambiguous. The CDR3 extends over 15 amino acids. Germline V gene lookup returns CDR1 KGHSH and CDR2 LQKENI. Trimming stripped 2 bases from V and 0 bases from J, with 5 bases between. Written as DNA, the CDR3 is TGTGCCAGCTCACCAGGGAGCTCCTATAATTCACCCCTCCACTTT. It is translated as CASSPGSSYNSPLHF.

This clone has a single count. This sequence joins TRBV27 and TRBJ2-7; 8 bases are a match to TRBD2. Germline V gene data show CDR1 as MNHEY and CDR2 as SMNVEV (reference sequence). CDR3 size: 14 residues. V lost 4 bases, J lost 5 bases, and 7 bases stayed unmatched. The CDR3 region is CASSSSGSVNEQYF. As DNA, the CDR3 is TGTGCCAGCAGTTCCAGCGGGAGCGTCAACGAGCAGTACTTC.

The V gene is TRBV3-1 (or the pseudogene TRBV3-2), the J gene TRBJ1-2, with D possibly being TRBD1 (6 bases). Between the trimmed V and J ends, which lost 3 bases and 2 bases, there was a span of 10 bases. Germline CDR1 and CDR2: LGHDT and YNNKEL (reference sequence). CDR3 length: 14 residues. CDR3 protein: CASSHSDRNYGYTF. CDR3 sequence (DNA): TGTGCCAGCAGCCACTCCGACAGGAACTATGGCTACACCTTC.

CDR3 amino acids: CASSLDRSYGYTF. The CDR3 DNA reads TGCGCCAGCAGCCTGGACAGGAGCTATGGCTACACCTTC. The rearrangement links TRBV5-1 to TRBJ1-2; the match to TRBD1 covers 7 bases. Germline V CDR1 and CDR2: SGHRS, YFSETQ. J lost 4 bases, V lost 4 bases, and 4 bases had no gene match. The CDR3 covers 13 residues.

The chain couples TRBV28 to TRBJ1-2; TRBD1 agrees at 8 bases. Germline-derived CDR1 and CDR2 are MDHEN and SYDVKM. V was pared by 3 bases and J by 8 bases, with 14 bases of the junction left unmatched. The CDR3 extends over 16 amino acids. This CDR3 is CASSLPHRGGVGGYTF. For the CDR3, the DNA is TGTGCCAGCAGTTTGCCTCACAGGGGGGGAGTAGGAGGCTACACCTTC.

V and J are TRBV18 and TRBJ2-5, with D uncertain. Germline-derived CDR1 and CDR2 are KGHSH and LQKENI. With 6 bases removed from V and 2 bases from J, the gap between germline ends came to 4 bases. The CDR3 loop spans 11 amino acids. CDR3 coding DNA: TGTGCCAGCTCCCTTCAAGAGACCCAGTACTTC. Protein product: CASSLQETQYF.

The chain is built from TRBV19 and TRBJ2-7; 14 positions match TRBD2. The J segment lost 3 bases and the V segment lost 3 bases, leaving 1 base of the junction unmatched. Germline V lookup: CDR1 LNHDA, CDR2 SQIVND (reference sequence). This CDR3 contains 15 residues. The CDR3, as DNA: TGTGCCAGTAGTATGGGACTAGCGGGAGACTACGAGCAGTACTTC. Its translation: CASSMGLAGDYEQYF.

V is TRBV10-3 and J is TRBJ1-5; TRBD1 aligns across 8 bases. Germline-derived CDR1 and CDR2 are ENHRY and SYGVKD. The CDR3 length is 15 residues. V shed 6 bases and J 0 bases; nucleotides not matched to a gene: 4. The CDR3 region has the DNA TGTGCCATCAGGGGGACAGGAAATAGCAATCAGCCCCAGCATTTT. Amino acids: CAIRGTGNSNQPQHF.

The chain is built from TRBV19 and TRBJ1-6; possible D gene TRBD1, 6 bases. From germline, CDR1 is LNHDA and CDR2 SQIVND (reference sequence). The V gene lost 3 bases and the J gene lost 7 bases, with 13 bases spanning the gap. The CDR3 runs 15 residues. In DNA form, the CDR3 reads TGTGCCAGTAGTATCTGGGGAAGGGGGAATTCACCCCTCCACTTT. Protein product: CASSIWGRGNSPLHF.

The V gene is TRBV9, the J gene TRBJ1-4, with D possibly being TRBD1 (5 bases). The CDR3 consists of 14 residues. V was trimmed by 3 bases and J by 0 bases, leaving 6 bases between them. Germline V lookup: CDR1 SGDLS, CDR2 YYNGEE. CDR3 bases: TGTGCCAGCAGCGCACAGGCAACTAATGAAAAACTGTTTTTT. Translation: CASSAQATNEKLFF.

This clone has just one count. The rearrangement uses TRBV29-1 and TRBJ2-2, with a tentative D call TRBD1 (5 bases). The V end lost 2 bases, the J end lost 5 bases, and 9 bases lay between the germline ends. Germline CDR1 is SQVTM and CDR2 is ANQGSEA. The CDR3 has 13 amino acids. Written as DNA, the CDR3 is TGCAGCGTTGAACTTTCAGGGACCGGGGAGCTGTTTTTT. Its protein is CSVELSGTGELFF.

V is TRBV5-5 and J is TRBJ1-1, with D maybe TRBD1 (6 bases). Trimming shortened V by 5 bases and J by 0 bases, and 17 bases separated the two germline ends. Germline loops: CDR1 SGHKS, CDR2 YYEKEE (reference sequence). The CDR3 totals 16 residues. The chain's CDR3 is CASSNREGYMNTEAFF. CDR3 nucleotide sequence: TGTGCCAGCAGTAACAGGGAGGGGTACATGAACACTGAAGCTTTCTTT. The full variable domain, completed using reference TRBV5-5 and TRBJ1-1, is DAGVTQSPTHLIKTRGQQVTLRCSPISGHKSVSWYQQVLGQGPQFIFQYYEKEERGRGNFPDRFSARQFPNYSSELNVNALLLGDSALYLCASSNREGYMNTEAFFGQGTRLTVV.

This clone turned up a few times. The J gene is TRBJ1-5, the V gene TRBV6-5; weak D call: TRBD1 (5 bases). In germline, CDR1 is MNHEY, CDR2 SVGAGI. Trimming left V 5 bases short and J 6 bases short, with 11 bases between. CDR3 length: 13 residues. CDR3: CASSRGWSQPQHF. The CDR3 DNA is TGTGCCAGCAGTCGGGGGTGGAGTCAGCCCCAGCATTTT.